This T cell receptor beta chain was found in a study of shared clonotypes between healthy human individuals. General study findings and limits: It was observed that roughly 5.1% of naive CD4 clonotypes were shared across a handful of donors.

With respect to this clone: Its antigen is not identified.

In the authors' methods: ImmunoSEQ output lacked quality scores and full-length reads, limiting matched filtering. The method was immunoSEQ multiplex PCR; TCRdb's version includes in-frame clones alone and lacks a portion of them. The DNA gave D and trimming, while V, J and clone size come from that table. In the table there are some 2.1 million clones, just over 90% of which are singletons. Naive CD8 cells lacked CD45RO and underwent positive selection for CCR7, leaving out terminally differentiated effector memory CD45RA+ cells. The donors were adults (healthy and HIV-negative) with no recent acute infections or vaccinations. Sequenced: naive CD8+ T cells from PBMCs. This sequence originates from a man younger than 30 in good health. Some clones in this sample may be carry-over from other donors' samples.

CDR3 DNA sequence: TGTGCCAGCAGTTCCCCAGGGGTACTAGCGGGAGTAGATACGCAGTATTTT. Its protein is CASSSPGVLAGVDTQYF. The chain is built from TRBV28 and TRBJ2-3, with 11 positions matching TRBD2. Germline-derived CDR1 and CDR2 are MDHEN and SYDVKM. This CDR3 is 17 amino acids long. Germline trimming cut 4 bases from V and 5 bases from J; bases unmatched to any gene: 11.